This T cell receptor (beta chain) was retrieved from a study of T cells in Graves' hyperthyroidism and ophthalmopathy. Germline lookup yields CDR1 SGHVS and CDR2 FNYEAQ. There are 15 residues in the CDR3. Trimming at V came to 5 bases and at J to 5 bases, leaving 8 bases not matched to a gene. The diagnostic basis comprised clinical symptoms, serum thyroxine and TRAb, thyroid ultrasound and orbital computed tomography. There were TCR beta CDR3 regions amplified from RNA transcripts. HTBI primers were the set used in a first-round RT-PCR of the TCR CDR3. MiXCR was run by TCRdb on the multiplex PCR reads, yielding one entry per CDR3 protein. Among some 550,000 distinct CDR3 sequences listed, roughly a sixth were seen once.

The genes are TRBV7-6 and TRBJ2-5; 10 nucleotides align to TRBD1. The clonotype was recovered from a woman aged 35 to 49 with Graves' ophthalmopathy. The sequenced sample was blood. The CDR3 reads CASSRTGTGVETQYF. The CDR3 DNA sequence: TGTGCCAGCAGCCGCACCGGGACAGGGGTGGAGACCCAGTACTTC.